Following are 17 T cell receptor beta chains from one sample sequenced in a study of blood T cell repertoires in COVID-19. Clones were read by immunoSEQ multiplex PCR, and TCRdb kept only the in-frame ones, dropping some. The sample lists 350,000 or so clones, more than 70% seen once, with around 3.9% in the top ten. Sequencing was performed on peripheral blood. These receptors were collected from a woman aged 60-70 years with COVID-19, enrolled during active disease.

This clone was recorded a few times. The rearrangement joins TRBV9 to TRBJ2-5, with 10 bases matching TRBD2. V lost 2 bases, J lost 4 bases, and 2 bases stayed unmatched. The germline gives CDR1 SGDLS, CDR2 YYNGEE. This CDR3 spans 14 amino acids. The CDR3 loop reads CASSVSGGPETQYF. In DNA form, the CDR3 reads TGTGCCAGCAGCGTTAGCGGGGGGCCAGAGACCCAGTACTTC.

V gene TRBV11-2 combines with J gene TRBJ2-7; no definite D call. Germline V gene data show CDR1 as SGHAT and CDR2 as FQNNGV. The CDR3 loop spans 16 amino acids. V was shortened by 6 bases and J by 1 base, with 19 bases between the two germline ends. CDR3 nucleotide sequence: TGTGCCAGCAGTCAGGTAGGAACCGTGTCATCCTACGAGCAGTACTTC. Translating it yields CASSQVGTVSSYEQYF.

This clone was counted between two and nine times. The gene calls are TRBV5-6 and TRBJ1-1; the match to TRBD1 covers 9 bases. The germline CDR1 and CDR2 sequences are SGHDT and YYEEEE. This CDR3 spans 14 amino acids. V trimming: 4 bases; J trimming: 5 bases; junction bases outside the gene matches: 6. CDR3 coding DNA: TGTGCCAGCAGCGGGACAGGGCGGTGGACTGAAGCTTTCTTT. Its translation: CASSGTGRWTEAFF.

The chain uses TRBV4-1 and TRBJ2-5, with D unresolved. The CDR3 is made up of 16 amino acids. CDR1 and CDR2 (germline): MGHRA, YSYEKL. V gave up 3 bases and J gave up 5 bases, with 19 bases separating them. CDR3 coding DNA: TGCGCCAGCAGCCAGGTCAGCCTTCGGGTACGGGAGACCCAGTACTTC. This translates into CASSQVSLRVRETQYF.

V gene TRBV25-1 combines with J gene TRBJ2-1; the match to TRBD2 covers 9 bases. V shed 2 bases and J 7 bases; nucleotides not matched to a gene: 6. This CDR3 has 15 residues. Germline CDR1 is MGHDK and CDR2 is SYGVNS. This chain's CDR3 is CASSEISGGLNEQFF. The CDR3 DNA reads as TGTGCCAGCAGTGAAATAAGCGGGGGGTTGAATGAGCAGTTCTTC.

This chain links TRBV15 with TRBJ1-3; TRBD1 agrees at 7 bases. V gave up 11 bases and J gave up 3 bases; unmatched junction bases: 7. The germline V gene encodes CDR1 LNHNV and CDR2 YYDKDF (reference sequence). The CDR3 has 13 amino acids. This CDR3 reads CAAEDRSGNTIYF. CDR3 nucleotide sequence: TGTGCCGCCGAGGACAGGAGTGGAAACACCATATATTTT.

The CDR3 sequence is CASRVPGAYEQYF. CDR3 coding DNA: TGTGCCAGCAGGGTGCCCGGGGCCTACGAGCAGTACTTC. The rearrangement links TRBV6-5 to TRBJ2-7; D is perhaps TRBD2 (5 bases). The V gene's germline CDR1 is MNHEY and CDR2 SVGAGI. Trimming removed 6 bases at V and 2 bases at J, with 11 bases between. This CDR3 contains 13 residues.

The gene calls are TRBV5-1 and TRBJ2-7; D gene ambiguous. The CDR3 loop spans 14 amino acids. Trimming removed 0 bases from V and 0 bases from J, with 7 bases in between. The germline V gene has CDR1 SGHRS and CDR2 YFSETQ. In DNA form, the CDR3 reads TGCGCCAGCAGCTTGGATGGCAGCTCCTACGAGCAGTACTTC. It codes for CASSLDGSSYEQYF.

This sequence joins TRBV9 and TRBJ2-5; 11 bases match TRBD1. The CDR3 spans 15 residues. In germline, CDR1 is SGDLS, CDR2 YYNGEE. After removal of 7 bases from V and 5 bases from J, the junction contained 10 bases not matched to a gene. The CDR3 DNA reads as TGTGCCAGCTCCCACGGACAGGGGGCATATGAGACCCAGTACTTC. This encodes CASSHGQGAYETQYF.

The chain links TRBV5-4 to TRBJ2-4, with TRBD1 as a possible D gene (6 bases). The CDR3 runs 16 residues. Germline-derived CDR1 and CDR2 are SGHNT and YYREEE (reference sequence). V was shortened by 1 base and J by 0 bases, with 11 bases between the two germline ends. The CDR3 DNA reads TGTGCCAGCAGCTTGTGGGACACTCGAGCCAAAAACATTCAGTACTTC. Amino acid sequence: CASSLWDTRAKNIQYF.

The chain joins TRBV5-4 to TRBJ2-7; 8 bases agree with TRBD2. The germline gives CDR1 SGHNT, CDR2 YYREEE (reference sequence). The trim removed 7 bases at V and 0 bases at J, leaving 9 bases unmatched. The CDR3 runs to 15 residues. CDR3 amino acids: CASVRGGFFSYEQYF. Written as DNA, the CDR3 is TGTGCCAGCGTCCGCGGGGGGTTTTTCTCCTACGAGCAGTACTTC.

This rearrangement joins TRBV4-1 to TRBJ1-5; maybe TRBD1 (5 bases). The CDR3 covers 16 residues. Trimming took 7 bases from V and 0 from J, leaving 16 bases between them. In germline, CDR1 is MGHRA, CDR2 YSYEKL. CDR3 loop: CASKMGGDNSNQPQHF. CDR3 nucleotide sequence: TGCGCCAGCAAAATGGGGGGAGACAATAGCAATCAGCCCCAGCATTTT.

The chain is built from TRBV4-1 and TRBJ1-2; a possible D gene is TRBD1 (6 bases). The CDR3 runs to 15 residues. Germline values: CDR1 MGHRA, CDR2 YSYEKL. V dropped 4 bases and J dropped 7 bases, with 19 bases sitting between them. The CDR3 loop reads CASSPSGQTLSGYTF. Written as DNA, the CDR3 is TGCGCCAGCAGCCCGTCTGGACAGACCCTATCTGGCTACACCTTC.

The CDR3 DNA follows: TGTGCCAGCAGTCGCGCCGCCGGGACTTTCATCTTCGGGGGTGGCTACACCTTC. Encoded protein: CASSRAAGTFIFGGGYTF. The chain carries TRBV28 and TRBJ1-2, with a tentative D call TRBD1 (5 bases). Trimming stripped 5 bases from V and 7 bases from J, with 29 bases between. The germline V gene encodes CDR1 MDHEN and CDR2 SYDVKM. The CDR3 runs to 18 residues.

The genes are TRBV18 and TRBJ2-4; D uncertain. CDR3 length: 11 amino acids. The germline V gene has CDR1 KGHSH and CDR2 LQKENI. V lost 6 bases, J lost 8 bases, and 8 bases lay in between. The CDR3 region is CASSPSDIQYF. CDR3 in DNA: TGTGCCAGCTCCCCCTCTGACATTCAGTACTTC.

The rearrangement uses TRBV3-1 (or the pseudogene TRBV3-2) and TRBJ2-7, with unresolved D. The CDR3 runs 14 residues. Germline lookup yields CDR1 LGHDT and CDR2 YNNKEL (reference sequence). Trimming took 5 bases from V and 0 from J, leaving 11 bases between them. CDR3 DNA: TGTGCCAGCAGCGCGGCACGCAGCTCCTACGAGCAGTACTTC. Protein sequence: CASSAARSSYEQYF.

The V gene is TRBV7-8, the J gene TRBJ1-6; D gene unclear. Per the germline V gene, CDR1 is SGHVS and CDR2 is FQNEAQ. This CDR3 is built from 14 residues. Trimming pared 3 bases from V and 7 bases from J, leaving 10 bases between. In DNA, the CDR3 is TGTGCCAGCAGCTTCCGGGATAACAATTCACCCCTCCACTTT. As protein: CASSFRDNNSPLHF.